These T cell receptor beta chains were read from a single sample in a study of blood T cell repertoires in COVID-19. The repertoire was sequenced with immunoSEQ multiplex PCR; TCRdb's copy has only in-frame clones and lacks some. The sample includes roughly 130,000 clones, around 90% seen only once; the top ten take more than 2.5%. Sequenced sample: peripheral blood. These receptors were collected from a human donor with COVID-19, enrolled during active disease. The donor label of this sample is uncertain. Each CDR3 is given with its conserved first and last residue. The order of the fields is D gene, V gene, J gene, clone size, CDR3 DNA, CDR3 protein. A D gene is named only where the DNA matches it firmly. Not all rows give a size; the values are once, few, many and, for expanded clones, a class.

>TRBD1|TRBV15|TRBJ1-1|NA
TGTGCCACCAGCAGAGGTCCAGGGGGCAAGATAGTGAACACTGAAGCTTTCTTT
CATSRGPGGKIVNTEAFF
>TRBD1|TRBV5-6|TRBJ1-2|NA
TGTGCCAGCAGCTTGGGGACAGGGGGCTTCTATGGCTACACCTTC
CASSLGTGGFYGYTF
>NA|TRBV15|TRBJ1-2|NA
TGTGCCACCAGCAGAGATAGGGGATCCTTCTATGGCTACACCTTC
CATSRDRGSFYGYTF
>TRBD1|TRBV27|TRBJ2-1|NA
TGTGCCAGCAGTTCAACCTCGACGGGACAGGTGGCGTTGGGGCAGTTCTTC
CASSSTSTGQVALGQFF
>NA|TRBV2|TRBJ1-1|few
TGTGCCAGCAGTGGACAGTCCACTGAAGCTTTCTTT
CASSGQSTEAFF
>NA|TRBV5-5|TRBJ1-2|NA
TGTGCCAGCAGCTTGGGCGGGGGGCGACTTTATGGCTACACCTTC
CASSLGGGRLYGYTF
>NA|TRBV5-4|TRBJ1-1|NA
TGTGCCAGCAGCCAGAACACTGAAGCTTTCTTT
CASSQNTEAFF
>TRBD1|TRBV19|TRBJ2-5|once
TGTGCCAGTAGTATAGGACAGGGAAGGAGACTACCCCAGTACTTC
CASSIGQGRRLPQYF
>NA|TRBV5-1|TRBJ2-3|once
TGCGCCAGCAGCTTAGGGGCCTATGGGGCAGATACGCAGTATTTT
CASSLGAYGADTQYF
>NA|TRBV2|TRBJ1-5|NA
TGTGCCAGCAGTGACGGGGGATATAGCAATCAGCCCCAGCATTTT
CASSDGGYSNQPQHF
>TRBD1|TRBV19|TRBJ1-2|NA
TGTGCCAGTAGCCAAGAGCAGGGGGAAACTTTCTACTATGGCTACACCTTC
CASSQEQGETFYYGYTF
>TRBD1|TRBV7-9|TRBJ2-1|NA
TGTGCCAGCAGTTCTTCCCTGAGACAGGGGCTCTTC
CASSSSLRQGLF
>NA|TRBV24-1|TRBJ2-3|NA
TGTGCCCCCCGGGATCTCACAGATACGCAGTATTTT
CAPRDLTDTQYF
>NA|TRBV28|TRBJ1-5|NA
TGTGCCAGCAGGCAACAGGGTCTTCAGCCCCAGCATTTT
CASRQQGLQPQHF
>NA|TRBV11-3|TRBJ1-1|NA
TGTGCCAGCAGCTTGGGCCAGACCAAAGCTTTCTTT
CASSLGQTKAFF
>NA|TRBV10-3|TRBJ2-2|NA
TGTGCCATCAGTGAGTCGAGTCCGGACACCGGGGAGCTGTTTTTT
CAISESSPDTGELFF
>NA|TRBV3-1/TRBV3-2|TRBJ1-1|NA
TGTGCCAGCCGACCAGGGGAGGGGACTGAAGCTTTCTTT
CASRPGEGTEAFF
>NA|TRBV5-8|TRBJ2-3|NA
TGTGCCAGCAGCTTGATTGGGGGCTTCACAGATACGCAGTATTTT
CASSLIGGFTDTQYF
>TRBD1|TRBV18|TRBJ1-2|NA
TGTGCCAGCTCACCTTCGACAGGGGACAACTATGGCTACACCTTC
CASSPSTGDNYGYTF
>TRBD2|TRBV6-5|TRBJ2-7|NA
TGTGCCAGTCTTACTAGCGGGGGCGCTTCCTACGAGCAGTACTTC
CASLTSGGASYEQYF
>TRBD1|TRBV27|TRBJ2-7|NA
TGTGCCAGCAGTTTGAAGCCGGGACAGGGGGCATTCGAGCAGTACTTC
CASSLKPGQGAFEQYF
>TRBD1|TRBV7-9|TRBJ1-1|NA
TGTGCCAGCGGCCCCCAGGGGGGCACTGAAGCTTTCTTT
CASGPQGGTEAFF